Listed here are 8 T cell receptor beta chains from one sample, sequenced in a study of cytomegalovirus exposure and HLA in healthy donors. Both 60 Vbeta primers and 13 Jbeta primers went into the PCR. The protocol was immunoSEQ multiplex PCR, while the TCRdb copy is restricted to in-frame clones and leaves out a portion. Here the sample spans approximately 150,000 clones, around four fifths being singletons. The source material was PBMCs. The receptors stem from a boy aged 2 to 10 in good health and CMV-seronegative.

The chain uses TRBV5-8 and TRBJ1-5, with D perhaps TRBD1 (5 bases). Between the trimmed V and J ends, which lost 0 bases and 3 bases, there was a span of 13 bases. This CDR3 is built from 16 residues. Germline CDR1 is SGHTS and CDR2 is YDEGEE. The CDR3 DNA reads TGTGCCAGCAGCTTGGGGTTCCGACAGTACAATCAGCCCCAGCATTTT. Encoded protein: CASSLGFRQYNQPQHF.

The gene calls are TRBV2 and TRBJ2-5, with a possible D match to TRBD2 (6 bases). V lost 4 bases and J 4 bases, leaving 16 bases between the germline ends. CDR1 is SNHLY and CDR2 is FYNNEI in the germline V gene. This CDR3 spans 15 amino acids. The CDR3 DNA reads as TGTGCCAGCAGTGCCCTCCGCGGGACCCTAGAGACCCAGTACTTC. It is translated as CASSALRGTLETQYF.

The chain recombines TRBV7-3 with TRBJ2-5, with D tentatively TRBD2 (6 bases). Germline-derived CDR1 and CDR2 are SGHTA and FQGTGA. The CDR3 is 15 amino acids. V lost 2 bases and J 4 bases, leaving 14 bases between the germline ends. CDR3 in amino acids: CASSLQTGVGETQYF. CDR3 nucleotide sequence: TGTGCCAGCAGCTTACAAACGGGAGTTGGAGAGACCCAGTACTTC. Filled out from reference TRBV7-3 and TRBJ2-5, the complete variable domain reads GAGVSQTPSNKVTEKGKYVELRCDPISGHTALYWYRQSLGQGPEFLIYFQGTGAADDSGLPNDRFFAVRPEGSVSTLKIQRTERGDSAVYLCASSLQTGVGETQYFGPGTRLLVL.

The chain has TRBV19 and TRBJ2-7, with 10 bases fitting TRBD1. Unmatched junction bases numbered 6, after V lost 7 bases and J lost 3 bases. The CDR3 length is 14 residues. The V gene's germline CDR1 is LNHDA and CDR2 SQIVND (reference sequence). CDR3 DNA sequence: TGTGCCAGTACCCCGGACAGGGGGGGCTACGAGCAGTACTTC. Residues: CASTPDRGGYEQYF.

The rearrangement uses TRBV7-6 and TRBJ1-1, with 8 nucleotides matching TRBD1. CDR1 and CDR2 from the germline V gene are SGHVS and FNYEAQ. Trimming took 1 base from V and 2 from J; bases not matched to a gene: 3. The CDR3 consists of 15 residues. Here the CDR3 DNA reads TGTGCCAGCAGCTTAGGGCAGGGGGCCAACACTGAAGCTTTCTTT. It yields the protein CASSLGQGANTEAFF.

The chain couples TRBV19 to TRBJ1-1; TRBD1 agrees at 10 bases. The junction had 13 bases not matched to a gene; V was cut back by 9 bases and J by 6 bases. The length of the CDR3 is 15 residues. Germline V lookup: CDR1 LNHDA, CDR2 SQIVND (reference sequence). CDR3 coding DNA: TGTGCCAGCAACGGACCAGGGACAGGGGTTCCTGAAGCTTTCTTT. This encodes CASNGPGTGVPEAFF.

The rearrangement uses TRBV16 and TRBJ2-7, with 7 bases matching TRBD1. The CDR3 consists of 15 residues. Trimming cost V 4 bases and J 5 bases; bases outside gene matches: 11. Germline-derived CDR1 and CDR2 are KGHSY and FQNENV. The CDR3 loop reads CASSPAHRGGNEQYF. DNA of the CDR3: TGTGCCAGCAGCCCGGCCCACAGGGGTGGGAACGAGCAGTACTTC. Full variable domain (remainder filled in from reference TRBV16 and TRBJ2-7): GEEVAQTPKHLVRGEGQKAKLYCAPIKGHSYVFWYQQVLKNEFKFLISFQNENVFDETGMPKERFSAKCLPNSPCSLEIQATKLEDSAVYFCASSPAHRGGNEQYFGPGTRLTVT.

As to this clone: An end of the junction does not agree with germline; a read error may underlie this. The rearrangement links TRBV7-9 to TRBJ2-3; D gene unclear. There are 16 residues in the CDR3. The germline CDR1 and CDR2 sequences are SEHNR and FQNEAQ (reference sequence). The CDR3 nucleotides read TGTTCCAGCAGCTTAGGTATGCAGGCAAGCACAGATACGCAGTATTTT. It translates to CSSSLGMQASTDTQYF.